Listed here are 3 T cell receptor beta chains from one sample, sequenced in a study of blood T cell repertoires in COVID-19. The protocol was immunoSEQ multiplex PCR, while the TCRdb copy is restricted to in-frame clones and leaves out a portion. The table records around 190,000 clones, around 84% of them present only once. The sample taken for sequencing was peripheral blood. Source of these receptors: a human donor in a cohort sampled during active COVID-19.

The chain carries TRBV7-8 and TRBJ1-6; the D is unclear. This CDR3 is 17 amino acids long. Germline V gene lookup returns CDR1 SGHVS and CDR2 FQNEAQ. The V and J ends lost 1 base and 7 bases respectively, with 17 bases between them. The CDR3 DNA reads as TGTGCCAGCAGCTTAGGCGGTCACGGATTATCAAATTCACCCCTCCACTTT. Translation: CASSLGGHGLSNSPLHF.

The chain's CDR3 is CASSIEGSEQFF. CDR3 nucleotides: TGTGCCAGTAGTATAGAGGGGAGTGAGCAGTTCTTC. The V call is TRBV19, the J call TRBJ2-1; the D gene is possibly TRBD2 (5 bases). The CDR3 has 12 amino acids. Between the trimmed V and J ends, which lost 0 bases and 9 bases, there was a span of 6 bases. Looked up from germline, CDR1 is LNHDA and CDR2 is SQIVND (reference sequence). Full variable domain (missing parts from reference TRBV19 and TRBJ2-1): DGGITQSPKYLFRKEGQNVTLSCEQNLNHDAMYWYRQDPGQGLRLIYYSQIVNDFQKGDIAEGYSVSREKKESFPLTVTSAQKNPTAFYLCASSIEGSEQFFGPGTRLTVL.

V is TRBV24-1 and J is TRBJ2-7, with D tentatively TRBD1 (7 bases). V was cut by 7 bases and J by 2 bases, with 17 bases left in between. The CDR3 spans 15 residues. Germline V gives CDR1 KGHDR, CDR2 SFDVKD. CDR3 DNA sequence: TGTGCCACCAGCCCCCGCCAGGGGGGTACCTACGAGCAGTACTTC. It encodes CATSPRQGGTYEQYF.